These T cell receptor beta chains were read from a single sample in a study of spatial heterogeneity in lung cancer. TCRdb processed the 5' RACE reads anew with MiXCR; each CDR3 protein has one entry. Of several thousand distinct CDR3 sequences listed, 5.4% are singletons. The specimen was normal lung tissue next to the tumor, collected at surgery. The receptor source for this set is a female donor with early-stage non-small cell lung cancer. Both conserved end residues are part of each CDR3. The order of the fields is V gene, J gene, D gene, clone size, CDR3 protein, CDR3 DNA. A D gene is named only where the DNA matches it firmly. Part of the rows lack a size; the others show once, few, many or a class for expanded clones.

>TRBV29-1|TRBJ2-4|TRBD2|medium-sized
CSVEFSGGNIQYF
TGCAGCGTTGAATTCAGCGGGGGAAACATTCAGTACTTC
>TRBV5-1|TRBJ2-1|TRBD2|medium-sized
CASTRAGENNEQFF
TGCGCCAGCACCAGAGCGGGAGAAAACAATGAGCAGTTCTTC
>TRBV29-1|TRBJ2-7|TRBD2|medium-sized
CSVDVGGGNYEQYF
TGCAGCGTTGATGTCGGGGGGGGAAACTACGAGCAGTACTTC
>TRBV5-6|TRBJ1-5|.|many
CASSLVGEPQHF
TGTGCCAGCAGCTTGGTTGGAGAGCCCCAGCATTTT
>TRBV12-3/TRBV12-4|TRBJ2-2|.|many
CASRNTGELFF
TGTGCCAGCAGGAACACCGGGGAGCTGTTTTTT
>TRBV7-9|TRBJ1-1|.|few
CASSTTLAAFF
TGTGCCAGCAGCACTACTCTAGCGGCTTTCTTT
>TRBV2|TRBJ2-7|TRBD1|many
CASQGAGEQYF
TGTGCCAGTCAGGGGGCAGGGGAGCAGTACTTC
>TRBV27|TRBJ1-5|.|many
CASRKMGGVGPQHF
TGTGCCAGCAGGAAAATGGGGGGGGTAGGGCCCCAGCATTTT
>TRBV5-1|TRBJ2-2|.|few
CASSPVSNTGELFF
TGCGCCAGCAGTCCTGTTTCGAACACCGGGGAGCTGTTTTTT
>TRBV7-2|TRBJ2-5|.|many
CASSLARGVETQYF
TGTGCCAGCAGCTTAGCTCGCGGGGTTGAGACCCAGTACTTC
>TRBV29-1|TRBJ2-3|TRBD2|few
CSVEDWGGQATDTQYF
TGCAGCGTTGAAGATTGGGGAGGGCAAGCCACAGATACGCAGTATTTT
>TRBV2|TRBJ2-3|TRBD2|many
CASSLLAGDVTDTQYF
TGTGCCAGCAGTCTACTAGCGGGGGACGTCACAGATACGCAGTATTTT
>TRBV5-1|TRBJ2-4|.|many
CASSAGHPAKNIQYF
TGCGCCAGCAGCGCGGGACATCCAGCCAAAAACATTCAGTACTTC
>TRBV14|TRBJ2-7|.|.
CASSLGHSYEQYF
TGTGCCAGCAGCTTAGGACACTCCTACGAGCAGTACTTC
>TRBV5-1|TRBJ2-5|TRBD1|medium-sized
CASSKDRAYQETQYF
TGCGCCAGCAGCAAGGACAGGGCCTACCAAGAGACCCAGTACTTC
>TRBV28|TRBJ2-2|TRBD1|many
CASSLDRGISGELFF
TGTGCCAGCAGTTTAGACAGGGGGATCTCCGGGGAGCTGTTTTTT
>TRBV7-6|TRBJ2-4|TRBD1|many
CASSLGQGKNIQYF
TGTGCCAGCAGCCTCGGACAGGGCAAAAACATTCAGTACTTC
>TRBV5-1|TRBJ2-5|.|many
CASSQGASGTETQYF
TGCGCCAGCAGCCAAGGAGCCTCCGGGACGGAGACCCAGTACTTC
>TRBV28|TRBJ2-1|TRBD2|medium-sized
CASSFQREGLYNEQFF
TGTGCCAGCAGTTTCCAGCGGGAGGGCCTTTACAATGAGCAGTTCTTC
>TRBV23-1|TRBJ2-5|.|many
CASSQVQDQETQYF
TGCGCCAGCAGTCAGGTTCAGGACCAAGAGACCCAGTACTTC
>TRBV6-2/TRBV6-3|TRBJ2-7|.|many
CASSYGWVAEQYF
TGTGCCAGCAGTTACGGTTGGGTAGCCGAGCAGTACTTC
>TRBV27|TRBJ1-6|.|.
CASGERGLGNSPLHF
TGTGCCAGCGGGGAACGGGGTCTGGGTAATTCACCCCTCCACTTT